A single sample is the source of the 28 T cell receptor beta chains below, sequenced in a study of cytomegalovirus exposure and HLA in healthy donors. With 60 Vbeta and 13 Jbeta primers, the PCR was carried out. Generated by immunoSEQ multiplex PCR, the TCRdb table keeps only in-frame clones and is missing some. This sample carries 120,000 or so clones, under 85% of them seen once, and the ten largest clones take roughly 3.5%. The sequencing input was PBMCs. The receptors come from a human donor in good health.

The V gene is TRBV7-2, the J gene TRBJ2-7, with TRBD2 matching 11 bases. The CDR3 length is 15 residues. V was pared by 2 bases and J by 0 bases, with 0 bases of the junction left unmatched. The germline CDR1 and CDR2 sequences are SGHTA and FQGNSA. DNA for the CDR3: TGTGCCAGCAGCTTAACTAGCGGGAGCTCCTACGAGCAGTACTTC. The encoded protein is CASSLTSGSSYEQYF. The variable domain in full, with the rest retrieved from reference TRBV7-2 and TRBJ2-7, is GAGVSQSPSNKVTEKGKDVELRCDPISGHTALYWYRQSLGQGLEFLIYFQGNSAPDKSGLPSDRFSAERTGGSVSTLTIQRTQQEDSAVYLCASSLTSGSSYEQYFGPGTRLTVT.

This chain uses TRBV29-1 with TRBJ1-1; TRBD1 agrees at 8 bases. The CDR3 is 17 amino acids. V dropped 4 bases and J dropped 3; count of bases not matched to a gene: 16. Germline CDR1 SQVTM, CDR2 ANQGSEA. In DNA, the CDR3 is TGCAGCGTTGCGAGGGGGCTTACGGACAGGGTAGACACTGAAGCTTTCTTT. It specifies CSVARGLTDRVDTEAFF.

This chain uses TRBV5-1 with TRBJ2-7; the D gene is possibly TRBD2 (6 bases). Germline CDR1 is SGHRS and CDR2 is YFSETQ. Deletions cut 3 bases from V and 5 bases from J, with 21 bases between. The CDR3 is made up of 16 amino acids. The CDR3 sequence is CASSSGRGTSLDEQYF. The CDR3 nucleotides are TGCGCCAGCAGCTCTGGGCGAGGAACTAGCTTGGACGAGCAGTACTTC.

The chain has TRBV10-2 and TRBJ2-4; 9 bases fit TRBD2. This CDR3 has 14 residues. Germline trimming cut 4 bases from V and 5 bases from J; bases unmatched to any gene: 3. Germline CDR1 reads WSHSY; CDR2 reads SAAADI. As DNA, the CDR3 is TGCGCCAGCAGTGGGGCGGGGGGGCAAAACATTCAGTACTTC. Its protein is CASSGAGGQNIQYF.

DNA of the CDR3: TGTGCCAGTAGTATAGATGAGACAGGGGTCTACGAGCAGTACTTC. Translating it yields CASSIDETGVYEQYF. The chain recombines TRBV19 with TRBJ2-7, with 8 bases lining up with TRBD1. The CDR3 spans 15 residues. Germline assignment: CDR1 LNHDA and CDR2 SQIVND (reference sequence). Trimming removed 0 bases from V and 3 bases from J; junction bases left unmatched: 4.

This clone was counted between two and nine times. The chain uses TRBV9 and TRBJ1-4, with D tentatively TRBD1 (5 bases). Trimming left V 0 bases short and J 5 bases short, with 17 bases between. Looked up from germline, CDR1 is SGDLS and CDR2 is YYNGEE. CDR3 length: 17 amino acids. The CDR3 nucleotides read TGTGCCAGCAGCGTAGGTGGGGGAGGGCAGCCGAATGAAAAACTGTTTTTT. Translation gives CASSVGGGGQPNEKLFF.

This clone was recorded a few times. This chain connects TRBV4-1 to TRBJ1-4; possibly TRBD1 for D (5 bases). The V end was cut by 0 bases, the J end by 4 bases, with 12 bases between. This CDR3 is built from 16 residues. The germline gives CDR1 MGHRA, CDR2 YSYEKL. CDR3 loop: CASSQEGDLVNEKLFF. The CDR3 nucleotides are TGCGCCAGCAGCCAAGAAGGGGATTTGGTTAATGAAAAACTGTTTTTT.

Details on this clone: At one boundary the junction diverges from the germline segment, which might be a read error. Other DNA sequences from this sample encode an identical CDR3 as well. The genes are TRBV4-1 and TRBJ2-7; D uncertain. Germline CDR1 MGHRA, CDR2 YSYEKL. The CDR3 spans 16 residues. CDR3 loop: CASSQVTSDSTYEQYF. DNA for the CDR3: TGTGCCAGCAGCCAAGTTACCAGTGACTCCACCTACGAGCAGTACTTC.

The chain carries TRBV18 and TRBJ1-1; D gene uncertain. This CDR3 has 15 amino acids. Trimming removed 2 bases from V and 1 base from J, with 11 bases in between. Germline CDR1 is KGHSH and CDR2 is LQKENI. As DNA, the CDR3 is TGTGCCAGCTCACCAGCGGGCAGGAAGAACACTGAAGCTTTCTTT. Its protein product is CASSPAGRKNTEAFF.

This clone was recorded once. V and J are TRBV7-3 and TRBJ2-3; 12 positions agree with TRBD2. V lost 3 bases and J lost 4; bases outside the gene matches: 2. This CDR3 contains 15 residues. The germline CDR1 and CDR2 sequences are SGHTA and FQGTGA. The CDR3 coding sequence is TGTGCCAGCAGCTTGACTAGCGGGGGCCCAGATACGCAGTATTTT. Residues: CASSLTSGGPDTQYF.

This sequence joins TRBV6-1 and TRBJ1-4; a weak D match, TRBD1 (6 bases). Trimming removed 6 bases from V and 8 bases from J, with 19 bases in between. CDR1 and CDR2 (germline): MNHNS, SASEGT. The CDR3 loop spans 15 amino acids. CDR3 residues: CASRPTGLGEEKLFF. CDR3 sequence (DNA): TGTGCCAGCAGGCCAACAGGGCTGGGTGAGGAAAAACTGTTTTTT.

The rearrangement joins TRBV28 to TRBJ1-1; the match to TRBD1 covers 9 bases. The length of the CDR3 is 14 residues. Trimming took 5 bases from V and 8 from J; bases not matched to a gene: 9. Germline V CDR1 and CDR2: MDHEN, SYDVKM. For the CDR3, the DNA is TGTGCCAGCAGTCCTACAGGGGGCGCGAGGGAAGCTTTCTTT. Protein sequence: CASSPTGGAREAFF.

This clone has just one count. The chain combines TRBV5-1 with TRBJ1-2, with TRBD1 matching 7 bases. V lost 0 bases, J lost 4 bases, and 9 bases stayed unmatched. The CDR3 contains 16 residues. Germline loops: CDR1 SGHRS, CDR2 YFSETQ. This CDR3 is CASSLAPDGQAYGYTF. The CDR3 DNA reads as TGCGCCAGCAGCTTGGCCCCTGATGGACAGGCCTATGGCTACACCTTC. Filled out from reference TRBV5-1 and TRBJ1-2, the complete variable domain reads KAGVTQTPRYLIKTRGQQVTLSCSPISGHRSVSWYQQTPGQGLQFLFEYFSETQRNKGNFPGRFSGRQFSNSRSEMNVSTLELGDSALYLCASSLAPDGQAYGYTFGSGTRLTVV.

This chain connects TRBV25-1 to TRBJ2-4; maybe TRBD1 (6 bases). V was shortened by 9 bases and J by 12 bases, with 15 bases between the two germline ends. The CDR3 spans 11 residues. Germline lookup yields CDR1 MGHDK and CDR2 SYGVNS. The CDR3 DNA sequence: TGTGCCAGTCAACAGGGCAGCAGTCAGTACTTC. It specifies CASQQGSSQYF. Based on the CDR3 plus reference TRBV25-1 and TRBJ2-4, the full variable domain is EADIYQTPRYLVIGTGKKITLECSQTMGHDKMYWYQQDPGMELHLIHYSYGVNSTEKGDLSSESTVSRIRTEHFPLTLESARPSHTSQYLCASQQGSSQYFGAGTRLSVL.

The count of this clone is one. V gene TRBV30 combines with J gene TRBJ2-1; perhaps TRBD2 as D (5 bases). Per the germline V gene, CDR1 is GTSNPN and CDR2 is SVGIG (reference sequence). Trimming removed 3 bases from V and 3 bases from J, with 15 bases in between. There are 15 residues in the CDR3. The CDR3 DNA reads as TGTGCCTGGAGGTGGGGTAGCGCAAGCTACAATGAGCAGTTCTTC. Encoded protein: CAWRWGSASYNEQFF.

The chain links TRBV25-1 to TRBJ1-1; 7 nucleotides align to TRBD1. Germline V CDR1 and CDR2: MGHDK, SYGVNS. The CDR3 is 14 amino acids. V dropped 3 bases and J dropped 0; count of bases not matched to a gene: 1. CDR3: CASSEDRLNTEAFF. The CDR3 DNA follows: TGTGCCAGCAGTGAGGACAGGTTGAACACTGAAGCTTTCTTT.

Written as DNA, the CDR3 is TGTGCCAGCACCCAACAACCACAGGGCTACGAGCAGTACTTC. Translated, it gives CASTQQPQGYEQYF. The chain links TRBV11-3 to TRBJ2-7; TRBD1 is a possible D gene (6 bases). Trimming removed 7 bases from V and 3 bases from J, with 16 bases in between. There are 14 residues in the CDR3. Germline CDR1 SGHNT, CDR2 YENEEA.

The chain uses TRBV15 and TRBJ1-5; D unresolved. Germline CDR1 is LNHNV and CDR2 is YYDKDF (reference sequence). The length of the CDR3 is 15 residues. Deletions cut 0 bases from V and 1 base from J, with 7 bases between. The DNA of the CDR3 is TGTGCCACCAGCAGAGATCCAGTGAGCAATCAGCCCCAGCATTTT. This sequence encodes CATSRDPVSNQPQHF.

As DNA, the CDR3 is TGTGCCAGCAGCTTGTTCACAGGGGGGTATTACGAGCAGTACTTC. This encodes CASSLFTGGYYEQYF. The chain carries TRBV5-6 and TRBJ2-7, with 8 bases fitting TRBD1. This CDR3 spans 15 amino acids. V lost 1 base, J lost 4 bases, and 7 bases stayed unmatched. The V gene's germline CDR1 is SGHDT and CDR2 YYEEEE.

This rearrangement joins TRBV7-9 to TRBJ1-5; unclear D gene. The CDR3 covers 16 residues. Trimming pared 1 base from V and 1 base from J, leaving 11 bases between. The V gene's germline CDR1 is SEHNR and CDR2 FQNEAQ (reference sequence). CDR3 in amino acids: CASSLVWAESNQPQHF. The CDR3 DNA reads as TGTGCCAGCAGCTTAGTGTGGGCAGAGAGCAATCAGCCCCAGCATTTT.

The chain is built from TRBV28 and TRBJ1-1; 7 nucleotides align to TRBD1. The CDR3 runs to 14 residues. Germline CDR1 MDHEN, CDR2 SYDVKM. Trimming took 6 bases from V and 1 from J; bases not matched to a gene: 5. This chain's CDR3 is CASRSGQKNTEAFF. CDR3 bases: TGTGCCAGCAGATCGGGACAGAAGAACACTGAAGCTTTCTTT.

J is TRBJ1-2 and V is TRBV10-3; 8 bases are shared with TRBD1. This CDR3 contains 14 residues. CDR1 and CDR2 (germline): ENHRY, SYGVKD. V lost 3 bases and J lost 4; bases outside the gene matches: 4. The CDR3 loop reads CAISEGTGSYGYTF. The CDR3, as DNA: TGTGCCATCAGTGAAGGGACAGGTTCCTATGGCTACACCTTC.

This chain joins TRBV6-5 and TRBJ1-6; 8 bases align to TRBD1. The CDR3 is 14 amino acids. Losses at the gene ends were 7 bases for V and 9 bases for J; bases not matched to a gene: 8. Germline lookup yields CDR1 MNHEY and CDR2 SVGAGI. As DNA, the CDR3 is TGTGCCAGCAAGCGGACAGGGTCGGTTTCACCCCTCCACTTT. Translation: CASKRTGSVSPLHF.

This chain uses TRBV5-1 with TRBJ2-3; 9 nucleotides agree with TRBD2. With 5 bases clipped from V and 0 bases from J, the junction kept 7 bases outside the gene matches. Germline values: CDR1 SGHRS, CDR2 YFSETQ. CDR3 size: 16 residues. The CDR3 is CASRFLAGTSTDTQYF. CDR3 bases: TGCGCCAGCAGATTCCTAGCGGGAACTAGCACAGATACGCAGTATTTT.

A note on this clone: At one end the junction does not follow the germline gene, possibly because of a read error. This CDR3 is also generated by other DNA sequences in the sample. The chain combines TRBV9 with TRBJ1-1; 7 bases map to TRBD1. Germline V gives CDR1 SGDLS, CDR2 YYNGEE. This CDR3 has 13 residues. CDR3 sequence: CASSPGGNTEAFF. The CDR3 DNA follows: TGTGCCAGCAGCCCAGGGGGGAACACTGAGGCTTTCTTT.

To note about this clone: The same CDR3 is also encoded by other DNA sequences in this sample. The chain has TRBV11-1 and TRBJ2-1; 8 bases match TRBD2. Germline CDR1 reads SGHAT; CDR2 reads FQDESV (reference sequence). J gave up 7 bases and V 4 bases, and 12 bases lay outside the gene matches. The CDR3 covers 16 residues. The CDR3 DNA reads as TGTGCCAGCAGCTCACCCGGGACTAGAAAGTCTAATGAGCAGTTCTTC. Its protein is CASSSPGTRKSNEQFF.

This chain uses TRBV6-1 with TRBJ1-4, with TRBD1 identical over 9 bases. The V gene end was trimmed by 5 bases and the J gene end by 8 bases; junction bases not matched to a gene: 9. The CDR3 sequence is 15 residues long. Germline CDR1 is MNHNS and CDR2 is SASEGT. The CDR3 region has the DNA TGTGCCAGCAGTTTAGGGGACAGGGTCGCCGAAAAACTGTTTTTT. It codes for CASSLGDRVAEKLFF.

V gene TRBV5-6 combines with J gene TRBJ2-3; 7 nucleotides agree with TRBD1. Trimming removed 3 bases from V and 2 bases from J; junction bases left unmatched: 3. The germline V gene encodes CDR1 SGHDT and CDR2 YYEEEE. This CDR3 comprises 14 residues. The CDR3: CASSWGQLTDTQYF. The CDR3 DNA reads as TGTGCCAGCAGCTGGGGACAGCTCACAGATACGCAGTATTTT.